These 11 T cell receptor beta chains share one sample of origin, sequenced in a study of blood T cell repertoires in COVID-19. Clones were sequenced by immunoSEQ multiplex PCR, and TCRdb holds only the in-frame ones, with some missing. The data contain about 190,000 clones, over 75% of them singletons. Sample: peripheral blood. Receptors originate from an elderly woman with active or convalescent COVID-19.

The CDR3 sequence is CASSLDGVSTDTQYF. The CDR3 DNA is TGCGCCAGCAGCTTGGACGGGGTGAGCACAGATACGCAGTATTTT. The V call is TRBV5-1, the J call TRBJ2-3; tentatively, D is TRBD2 (5 bases). Germline loops: CDR1 SGHRS, CDR2 YFSETQ. The germline V and J ends were trimmed by 0 bases and 0 bases, with 8 bases remaining between them. The CDR3 covers 15 residues.

The chain carries TRBV29-1 and TRBJ1-1; 8 nucleotides match TRBD1. There are 13 residues in the CDR3. After removal of 6 bases from V and 2 bases from J, the junction contained 5 bases not matched to a gene. Germline loops: CDR1 SQVTM, CDR2 ANQGSEA. The CDR3 reads CSVAQGGNTEAFF. As DNA, the CDR3 is TGCAGCGTCGCACAGGGGGGCAACACTGAAGCTTTCTTT.

The chain joins TRBV5-1 to TRBJ2-7; 10 bases map to TRBD2. CDR1 is SGHRS and CDR2 is YFSETQ in the germline V gene. The V gene end was trimmed by 4 bases and the J gene end by 5 bases; junction bases not matched to a gene: 12. The CDR3 loop spans 16 amino acids. The CDR3 is CASSPPPTSGLDEQYF. In nucleotides, the CDR3 is TGCGCCAGCAGCCCCCCACCGACTAGCGGGCTCGACGAGCAGTACTTC.

The V gene is TRBV4-1, the J gene TRBJ2-3; 12 bases line up with TRBD2. CDR1 and CDR2 (germline): MGHRA, YSYEKL. The CDR3 length is 16 residues. J lost 6 bases, V lost 2 bases, and 6 bases had no gene match. The CDR3 DNA sequence: TGCGCCAGCAGCCAAATTCTTGGACTAGCGGGGGATACGCAGTATTTT. Encoded protein: CASSQILGLAGDTQYF.

V gene TRBV23-1 combines with J gene TRBJ1-2; 11 bases agree with TRBD1. TRBV23-1 is recorded as an ORF, its role being uncertain. There are 17 residues in the CDR3. The V and J ends lost 6 bases and 0 bases, in that order; junction bases with no gene match: 9. This CDR3 reads CASRRGTGGPTNYGYTF. CDR3 nucleotide sequence: TGCGCCAGCAGGCGAGGGACAGGGGGACCAACTAACTATGGCTACACCTTC.

The V and J genes are TRBV13 and TRBJ1-2, with 7 nucleotides matching TRBD1. Germline values: CDR1 PRHDT, CDR2 FYEKMQ (reference sequence). This CDR3 has 15 residues. Losses at the gene ends were 3 bases for V and 4 bases for J; bases not matched to a gene: 8. CDR3 protein: CASSFVAGGPYGYTF. In DNA, the CDR3 is TGTGCCAGCAGCTTCGTCGCAGGGGGACCCTATGGCTACACCTTC.

J is TRBJ1-1 and V is TRBV6-5; D gene unclear. The length of the CDR3 is 13 residues. Trimming stripped 7 bases from V and 5 bases from J, with 14 bases between. Germline values: CDR1 MNHEY, CDR2 SVGAGI. The chain's CDR3 is CASTTWTGTEAFF. CDR3 DNA: TGTGCCAGCACCACATGGACGGGAACTGAAGCTTTCTTT.

The chain is built from TRBV6-2 or TRBV6-3 and TRBJ1-2, with 7 bases that match TRBD1. This CDR3 comprises 13 residues. V lost 0 bases to trimming and J lost 7 bases; unmatched junction nucleotides: 2. The germline CDR1 and CDR2 sequences are MNHEY and SVGEGT. As DNA, the CDR3 is TGTGCCAGCAGTTACTCTGACAGGGTTGGCTACACCTTC. Amino acids: CASSYSDRVGYTF.

The chain recombines TRBV5-6 with TRBJ1-4; D perhaps matches TRBD1 (5 bases). The CDR3 runs to 15 residues. From germline, CDR1 is SGHDT and CDR2 YYEEEE. V lost 5 bases to trimming and J lost 7 bases, with 18 bases between them. This CDR3 reads CASRPSRAGGEKLFF. The CDR3 bases are TGTGCCAGCAGACCCTCAAGGGCGGGGGGTGAAAAACTGTTTTTT.

CDR3 in DNA: TGTGCCAGCAGCCCCGACAGGGCAAACACCGGGGAGCTGTTTTTT. Translating gives CASSPDRANTGELFF. This rearrangement joins TRBV5-6 to TRBJ2-2; 7 bases line up with TRBD1. CDR1 is SGHDT and CDR2 is YYEEEE in the germline V gene. Trimming removed 4 bases from V and 2 bases from J; junction bases left unmatched: 5. CDR3 length: 15 amino acids.

The count of this clone is one. The V gene is TRBV27, the J gene TRBJ1-1, with TRBD1 matching over 7 bases. The J segment lost 6 bases and the V segment lost 2 bases, leaving 3 bases of the junction unmatched. The CDR3 contains 13 residues. CDR1 is MNHEY and CDR2 is SMNVEV in the germline V gene (reference sequence). The CDR3 region is CASSLTGDAEAFF. CDR3 DNA: TGTGCCAGCAGTTTAACAGGGGATGCTGAAGCTTTCTTT.